Detailed here is one TCR beta chain. Each PCR replicate from the sorted subsets contained about 200 ng DNA, which is tens of thousands of T cell genomes. The protocol was immunoSEQ multiplex PCR, while the TCRdb copy is restricted to in-frame clones and leaves out a portion. The sample has more than 2 million clones, more than 90% seen once. Unmatched junction bases numbered 4, after V lost 10 bases and J lost 6 bases. Germline-derived CDR1 and CDR2 are KGHSH and LQKENI. The CDR3 sequence is 13 residues long. The data derive from a study of shared clonotypes between healthy human individuals. Study-wide context: Per-donor plates numbered three CD4 naive, three CD4 memory, two CD8 naive and one CD8 memory.

Adult Caucasians living in Nashville, Tennessee made up all of the donors. The study separated CD4+ cells into CD45RA+ naive and CD45RA-negative memory subsets. Sequenced: naive CD4+ T cells sorted from blood. Subset noted: CD45RA+ positively selected. V usage is TRBV18 and J usage is TRBJ2-1, with 12 nucleotides matching TRBD2. The TCR sequence derives from a man younger than 30 in good health. The CDR3 bases are TGTGCCACCAAGACTAGCGGGAGCAATGAGCAGTTCTTC. Amino acids: CATKTSGSNEQFF.